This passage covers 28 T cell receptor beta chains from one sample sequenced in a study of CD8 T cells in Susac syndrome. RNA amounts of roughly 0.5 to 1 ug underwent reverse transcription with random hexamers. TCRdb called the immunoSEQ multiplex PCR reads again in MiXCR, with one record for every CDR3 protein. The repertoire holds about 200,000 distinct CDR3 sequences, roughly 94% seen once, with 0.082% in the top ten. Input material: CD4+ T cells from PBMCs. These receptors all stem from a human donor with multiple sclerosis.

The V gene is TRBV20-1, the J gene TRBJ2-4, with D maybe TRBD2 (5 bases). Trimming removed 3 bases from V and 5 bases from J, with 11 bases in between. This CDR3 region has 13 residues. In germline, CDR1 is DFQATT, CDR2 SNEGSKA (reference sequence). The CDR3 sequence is CSASGRSENIQYF. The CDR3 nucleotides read TGCAGTGCTAGCGGACGTAGCGAAAACATTCAGTACTTC.

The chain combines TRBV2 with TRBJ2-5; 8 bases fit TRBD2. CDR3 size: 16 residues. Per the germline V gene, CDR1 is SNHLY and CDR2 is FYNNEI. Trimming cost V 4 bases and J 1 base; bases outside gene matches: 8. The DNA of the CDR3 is TGTGCCAGCAGTGCTCCTAGCGGGCGATCCCAAGAGACCCAGTACTTC. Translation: CASSAPSGRSQETQYF.

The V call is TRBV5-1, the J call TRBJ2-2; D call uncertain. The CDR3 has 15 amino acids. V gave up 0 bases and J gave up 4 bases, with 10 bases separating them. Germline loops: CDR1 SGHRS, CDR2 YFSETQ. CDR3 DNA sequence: TGCGCCAGCAGCTTGGCCGCAGTATCCACCGGGGAGCTGTTTTTT. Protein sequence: CASSLAAVSTGELFF.

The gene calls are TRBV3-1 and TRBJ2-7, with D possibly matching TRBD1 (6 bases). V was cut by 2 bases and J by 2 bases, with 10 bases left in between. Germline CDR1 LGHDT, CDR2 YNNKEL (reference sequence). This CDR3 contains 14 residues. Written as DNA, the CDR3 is TGTGCCAGCAGCCAAACGACAGGTGCCTACGAGCAGTACGTC. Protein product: CASSQTTGAYEQYV.

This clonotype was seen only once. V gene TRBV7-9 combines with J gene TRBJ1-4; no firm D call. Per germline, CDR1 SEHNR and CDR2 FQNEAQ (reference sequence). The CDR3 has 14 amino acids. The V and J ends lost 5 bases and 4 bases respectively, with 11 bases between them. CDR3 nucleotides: TGTGCCAGCAGCCCCGACAATGATAATGAAAAACTGTTTTTT. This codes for CASSPDNDNEKLFF.

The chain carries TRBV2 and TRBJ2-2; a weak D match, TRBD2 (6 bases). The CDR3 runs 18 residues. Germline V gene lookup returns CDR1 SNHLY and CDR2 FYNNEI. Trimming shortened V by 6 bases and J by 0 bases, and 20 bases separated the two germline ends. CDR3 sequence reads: CASSAGLLGRANTGELFF. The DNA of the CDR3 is TGTGCCAGCAGCGCCGGACTACTCGGGAGAGCGAACACCGGGGAGCTGTTTTTT.

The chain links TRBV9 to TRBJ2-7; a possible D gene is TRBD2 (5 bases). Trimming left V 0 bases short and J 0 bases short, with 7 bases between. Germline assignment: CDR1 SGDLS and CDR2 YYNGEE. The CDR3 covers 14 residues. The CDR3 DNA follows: TGTGCCAGCAGCGTAGCTAGCAGCTCCTACGAGCAGTACTTC. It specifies CASSVASSSYEQYF.

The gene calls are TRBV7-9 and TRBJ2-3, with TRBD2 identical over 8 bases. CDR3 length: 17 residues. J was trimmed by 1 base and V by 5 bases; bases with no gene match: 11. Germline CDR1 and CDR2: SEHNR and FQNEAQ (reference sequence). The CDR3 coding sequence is TGTGCCAGCAGCCCAGGGACTAGAAGGGTTGGCACAGATACGCAGTATTTT. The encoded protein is CASSPGTRRVGTDTQYF.

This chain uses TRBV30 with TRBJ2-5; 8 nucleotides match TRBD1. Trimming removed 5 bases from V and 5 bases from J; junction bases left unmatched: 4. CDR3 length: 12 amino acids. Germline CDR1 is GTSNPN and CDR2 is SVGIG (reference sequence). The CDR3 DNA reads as TGTGCCTGGGAAAGACAGGGGGAGACCCAGTACTTC. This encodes CAWERQGETQYF.

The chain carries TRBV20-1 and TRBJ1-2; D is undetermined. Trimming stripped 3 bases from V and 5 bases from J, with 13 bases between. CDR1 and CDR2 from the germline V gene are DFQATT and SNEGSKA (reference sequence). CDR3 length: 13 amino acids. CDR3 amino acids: CSASPSRFYGYTF. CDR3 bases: TGCAGTGCTAGTCCCAGCAGGTTTTATGGCTACACCTTC.

CDR3 protein: CASSFLSPGLSSYNEQFF. Written as DNA, the CDR3 is TGCGCCAGCAGCTTTTTAAGTCCGGGACTTAGCTCCTACAATGAGCAGTTCTTC. The rearrangement joins TRBV5-1 to TRBJ2-1; D perhaps matches TRBD2 (6 bases). Deletions cut 2 bases from V and 0 bases from J, with 18 bases between. The CDR3 loop spans 18 amino acids. Germline V gene data show CDR1 as SGHRS and CDR2 as YFSETQ.

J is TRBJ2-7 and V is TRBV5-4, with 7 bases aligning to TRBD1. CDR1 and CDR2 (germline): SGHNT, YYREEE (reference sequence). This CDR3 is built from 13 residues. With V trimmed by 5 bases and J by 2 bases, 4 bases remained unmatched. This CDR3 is CASSSDRAYEQYF. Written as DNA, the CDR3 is TGTGCCAGCAGTTCTGACAGGGCCTACGAGCAGTACTTC.

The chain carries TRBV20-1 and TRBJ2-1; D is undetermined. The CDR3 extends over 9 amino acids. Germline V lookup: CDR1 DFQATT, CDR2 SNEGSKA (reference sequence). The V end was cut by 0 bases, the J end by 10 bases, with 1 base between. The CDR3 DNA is TGCAGTGCTAGAGAGGAGCAGTTCTTC. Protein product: CSAREEQFF.

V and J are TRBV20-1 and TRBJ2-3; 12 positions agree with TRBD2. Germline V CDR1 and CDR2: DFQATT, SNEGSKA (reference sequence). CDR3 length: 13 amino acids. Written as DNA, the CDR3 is TGCAGCTCTAGCGGGGGGGTGAAAGATACGCAGTATTTT. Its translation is CSSSGGVKDTQYF.

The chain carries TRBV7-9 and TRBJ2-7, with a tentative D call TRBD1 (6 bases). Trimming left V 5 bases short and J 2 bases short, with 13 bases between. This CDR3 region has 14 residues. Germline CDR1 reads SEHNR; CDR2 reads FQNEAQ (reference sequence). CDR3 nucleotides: TGTGCCAGCAGCCCCACAGGGTTCACCTACGAGCAGTACTTC. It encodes CASSPTGFTYEQYF.

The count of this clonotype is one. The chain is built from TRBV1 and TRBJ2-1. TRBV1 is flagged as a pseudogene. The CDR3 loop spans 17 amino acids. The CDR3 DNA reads TGCACCAGCAGCCAAGAAATGCTTCTTCGCTCCTACAATGAGCAGTTCTTC. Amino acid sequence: CTSSQEMLLRSYNEQFF.

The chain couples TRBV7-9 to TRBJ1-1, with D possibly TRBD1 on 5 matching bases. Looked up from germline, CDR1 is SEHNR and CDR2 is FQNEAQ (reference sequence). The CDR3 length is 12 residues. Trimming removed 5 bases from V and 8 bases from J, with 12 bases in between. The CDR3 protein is CASSPTWGEAFF. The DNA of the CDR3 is TGTGCCAGCAGCCCGACCTGGGGGGAAGCTTTCTTT.

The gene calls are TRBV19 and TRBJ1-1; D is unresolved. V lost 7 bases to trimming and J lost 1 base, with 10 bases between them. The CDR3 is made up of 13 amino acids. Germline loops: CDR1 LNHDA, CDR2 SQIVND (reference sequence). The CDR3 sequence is CASISIPNTEAFF. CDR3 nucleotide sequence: TGTGCCAGTATTTCGATTCCGAACACTGAAGCTTTCTTT.

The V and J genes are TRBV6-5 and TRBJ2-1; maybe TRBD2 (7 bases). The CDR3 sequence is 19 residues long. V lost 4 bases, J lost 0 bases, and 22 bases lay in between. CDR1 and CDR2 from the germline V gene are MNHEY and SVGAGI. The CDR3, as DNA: TGTGCCAGCAGTTTTACCCGCGGCGGGGGCCCCAGCTCCTACAATGAGCAGTTCTTC. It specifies CASSFTRGGGPSSYNEQFF.

CDR3: CASSSYRTRETQYF. CDR3 nucleotide sequence: TGTGCCAGCTCATCCTACAGAACGAGGGAGACCCAGTACTTC. J is TRBJ2-5 and V is TRBV18; no definite D call. V was pared by 5 bases and J by 5 bases, with 15 bases between. The V gene's germline CDR1 is KGHSH and CDR2 LQKENI. The CDR3 is 14 residues long.

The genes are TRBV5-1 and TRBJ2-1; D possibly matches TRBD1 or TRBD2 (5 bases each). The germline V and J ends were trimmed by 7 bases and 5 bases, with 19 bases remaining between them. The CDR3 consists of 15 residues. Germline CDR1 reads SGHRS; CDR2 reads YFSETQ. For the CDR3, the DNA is TGCGCCAGCCTCCCCTCTACGTGGGGGAACAATGAGCAGTTCTTC. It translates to CASLPSTWGNNEQFF.

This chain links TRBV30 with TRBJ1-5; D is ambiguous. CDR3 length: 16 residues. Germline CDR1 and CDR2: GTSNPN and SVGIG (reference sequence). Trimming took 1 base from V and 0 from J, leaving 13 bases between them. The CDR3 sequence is CAWSGNRGPSNQPQHF. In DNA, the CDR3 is TGTGCCTGGAGTGGAAACCGCGGACCTAGCAATCAGCCCCAGCATTTT.

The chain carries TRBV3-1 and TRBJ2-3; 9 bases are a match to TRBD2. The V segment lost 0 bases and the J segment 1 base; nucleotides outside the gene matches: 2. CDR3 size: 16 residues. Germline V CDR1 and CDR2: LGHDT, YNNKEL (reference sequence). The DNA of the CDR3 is TGTGCCAGCAGCCAAGATAGCGGGGGACGCACAGATACGCAGTATTTT. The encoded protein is CASSQDSGGRTDTQYF.

For the CDR3, the DNA is TGTGCCAGCAGCTTGGGTCGGGGACAGGGGCCAACCTCCCGAAGCAATCAGCCCCAGCATTTT. Translation: CASSLGRGQGPTSRSNQPQHF. V is TRBV5-6 and J is TRBJ1-5, with 10 bases aligning to TRBD1. The V and J ends lost 0 bases and 1 base, in that order; junction bases with no gene match: 16. Germline V gene sequence: CDR1 SGHDT, CDR2 YYEEEE. The CDR3 is 21 residues long.

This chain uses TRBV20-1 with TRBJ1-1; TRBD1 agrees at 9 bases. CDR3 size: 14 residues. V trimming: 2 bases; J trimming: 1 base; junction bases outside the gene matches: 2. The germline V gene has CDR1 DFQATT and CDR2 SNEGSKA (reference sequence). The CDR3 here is CSARTDRGNTEAFF. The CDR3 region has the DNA TGCAGTGCTAGAACGGACAGGGGGAACACTGAAGCTTTCTTT.

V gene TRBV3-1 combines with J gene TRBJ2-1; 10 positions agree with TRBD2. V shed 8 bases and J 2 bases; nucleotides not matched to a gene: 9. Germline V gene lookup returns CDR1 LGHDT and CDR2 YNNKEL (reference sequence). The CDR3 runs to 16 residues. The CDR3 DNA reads TGTGCCAGCCGCCCGTCTCTAGCGGGGGCCTACAATGAGCAGTTCTTC. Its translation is CASRPSLAGAYNEQFF.

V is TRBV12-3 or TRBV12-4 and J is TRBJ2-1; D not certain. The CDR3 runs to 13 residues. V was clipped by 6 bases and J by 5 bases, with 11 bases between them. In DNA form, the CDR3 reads TGTGCCAGCAGGTTCCGCGTGCACAATGAGCAGTTCTTC. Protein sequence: CASRFRVHNEQFF.

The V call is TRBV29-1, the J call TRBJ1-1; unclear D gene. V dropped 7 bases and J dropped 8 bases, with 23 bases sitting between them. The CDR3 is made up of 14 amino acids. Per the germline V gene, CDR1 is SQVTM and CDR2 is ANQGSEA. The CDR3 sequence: CSAQRLSEASEAFF. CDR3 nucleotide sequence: TGCAGCGCCCAAAGGTTGTCCGAAGCCTCCGAAGCTTTCTTT.